This note documents a single T cell receptor (beta chain) sequence. With 6 bases removed from V and 4 bases from J, the gap between germline ends came to 13 bases. This CDR3 spans 13 amino acids. Germline V lookup: CDR1 ENHRY, CDR2 SYGVKD. This sample is drawn from a study of blood T cell repertoires in COVID-19. The study drew participants aged about 18 to 90 years from 20 to 30 US areas. Allocation to cohorts depended on clinical history reported by the participants. The method was immunoSEQ multiplex PCR; TCRdb's version includes in-frame clones alone and lacks a portion of them. The table has about 240,000 clones, 75% to 90% seen once; the top ten hold roughly 10%.

The receptor's source is a man aged 35 to 55 who had recovered from COVID-19. The V and J genes are TRBV10-3 and TRBJ2-7, with D possibly being TRBD1 (6 bases). The material sequenced was PBMCs or T cells enriched from blood (not recorded which). The CDR3 loop is CAISHSRGYEQYF. The CDR3, as DNA: TGTGCCATCAGCCATTCCAGGGGTTACGAGCAGTACTTC.